This TCR beta chain derives from a study of T cells in Graves' hyperthyroidism and ophthalmopathy. Aged 18 to 65, the patients had hyperthyroidism that was newly diagnosed and had lasted under 2 months. The CDR3 is made up of 12 amino acids. Trimming cost V 1 base and J 8 bases; bases outside gene matches: 0. Germline V gene data show CDR1 as SGHVS and CDR2 as FQNEAQ. General study points: Expanded thyroid clonotypes (above 0.001) were mostly also found in blood.

Regarding this clonotype: Its antigen is undetermined.

TCR beta CDR3 sequences were amplified from RNA transcripts. Researchers ran a first-round RT-PCR on the TCR CDR3 using the HTBI primer set. TCRdb reprocessed the multiplex PCR reads via MiXCR and lists one record per CDR3 protein. The sample consists of more than 75,000 distinct CDR3 sequences, over 50% of them appearing once. The specimen was blood. The rearrangement uses TRBV7-8 and TRBJ1-2; TRBD1 matches 8 bases. This TCR derives from a middle-aged woman with Graves' hyperthyroidism. CDR3 sequence: CASSLGDRGYTF. As DNA, the CDR3 is TGTGCCAGCAGCTTAGGGGACAGGGGCTACACCTTC.